This T cell receptor beta chain was documented in a study of T cell repertoires in cytomegalovirus infection. About the study: Both CMV infection and a matching HLA type were indicated by public TCR beta signatures. Study findings and constraints: Adding up the frequency of public TCR beta families identified people who carried CMV plus the relevant HLA. Ex vivo responses were dominated by HLA-C-restricted CMV-specific TCR beta clonotypes.

Trimming stripped 0 bases from V and 0 bases from J, with 8 bases between. CDR3 length: 15 amino acids. Germline CDR1 and CDR2: SEHNR and FQNEAQ (reference sequence). This clonotype was observed at least ten times. Its specificity is not known. TCRdb reprocessed the reads via MiXCR and lists one record per CDR3 protein. The profile shows hundreds of thousands of distinct CDR3 sequences, 31% of them singletons. The V and J genes are TRBV7-9 and TRBJ1-1; maybe TRBD1 (5 bases). The origin of this receptor is a human donor in good health (CMV status not recorded). Some clones in this sample may be carry-over from other donors' samples. Sequences were obtained from PBMCs. The CDR3, as DNA: TGTGCCAGCAGCTTAGCGCTGGGGCTGAACACTGAAGCTTTCTTT. Translated: CASSLALGLNTEAFF.